Below, 2 T cell receptor beta chains from the same sample are listed, as sequenced in a study of early T cells in non-severe SARS-CoV-2 infection. One entry per CDR3 protein, called by TCRdb with MiXCR from the 5' RACE reads. This sample has under 85,000 distinct CDR3 sequences, with about 5% found just once. The sample was whole blood, taken at baseline. The source is an adult who was a healthcare worker with PCR-confirmed SARS-CoV-2 infection or an uninfected control (not recorded which).

Only a few counts were recorded for this clonotype. The chain employs TRBV5-1 and TRBJ2-7; 7 nucleotides line up with TRBD2. The CDR3 has 13 amino acids. Germline CDR1 SGHRS, CDR2 YFSETQ. The J segment lost 5 bases and the V segment lost 2 bases, leaving 4 bases of the junction unmatched. CDR3 in amino acids: CASSLAGSNEQYF. CDR3 sequence (DNA): TGCGCCAGCAGCTTAGCGGGATCTAACGAGCAGTACTTC.

This clonotype was found many times. CDR3 protein: CSATDRGHRTGELFF. The CDR3 DNA sequence: TGCAGTGCTACCGACAGGGGGCATCGGACCGGGGAGCTGTTTTTT. This rearrangement joins TRBV20-1 to TRBJ2-2; TRBD1 matches 10 bases. CDR1 is DFQATT and CDR2 is SNEGSKA in the germline V gene (reference sequence). The CDR3 is 15 amino acids. V dropped 4 bases and J dropped 5; count of bases not matched to a gene: 7.